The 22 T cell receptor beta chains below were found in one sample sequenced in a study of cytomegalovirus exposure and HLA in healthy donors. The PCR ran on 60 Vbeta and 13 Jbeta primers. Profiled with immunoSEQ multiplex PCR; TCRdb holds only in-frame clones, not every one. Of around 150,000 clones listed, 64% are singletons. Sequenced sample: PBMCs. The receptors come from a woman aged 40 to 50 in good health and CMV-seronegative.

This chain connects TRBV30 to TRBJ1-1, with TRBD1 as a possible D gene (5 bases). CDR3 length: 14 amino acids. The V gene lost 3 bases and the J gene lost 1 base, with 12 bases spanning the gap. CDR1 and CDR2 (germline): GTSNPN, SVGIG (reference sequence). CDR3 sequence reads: CAWRFGGRNTEAFF. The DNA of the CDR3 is TGTGCCTGGAGGTTCGGGGGTCGGAACACTGAAGCTTTCTTT. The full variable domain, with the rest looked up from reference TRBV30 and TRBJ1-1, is SQTIHQWPATLVQPVGSPLSLECTVEGTSNPNLYWYRQAAGRGLQLLFYSVGIGQISSEVPQNLSASRPQDRQFILSSKKLLLSDSGFYLCAWRFGGRNTEAFFGQGTRLTVV.

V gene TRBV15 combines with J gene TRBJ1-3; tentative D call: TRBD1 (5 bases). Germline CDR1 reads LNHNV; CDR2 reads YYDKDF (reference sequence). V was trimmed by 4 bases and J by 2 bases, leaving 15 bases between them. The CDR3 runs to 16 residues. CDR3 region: CATSKHTDSAGNTIYF. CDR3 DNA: TGTGCCACCAGCAAACACACTGACAGTGCTGGAAACACCATATATTTT. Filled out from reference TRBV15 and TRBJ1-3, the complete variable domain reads DAMVIQNPRYQVTQFGKPVTLSCSQTLNHNVMYWYQQKSSQAPKLLFHYYDKDFNNEADTPDNFQSRRPNTSFCFLDIRSPGLGDTAMYLCATSKHTDSAGNTIYFGEGSWLTVV.

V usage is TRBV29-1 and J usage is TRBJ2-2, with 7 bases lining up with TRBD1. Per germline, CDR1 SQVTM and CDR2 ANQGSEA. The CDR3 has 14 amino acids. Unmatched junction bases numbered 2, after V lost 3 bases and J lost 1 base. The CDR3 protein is CSVDWTGNTGELFF. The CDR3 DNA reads TGCAGCGTTGATTGGACAGGGAACACCGGGGAGCTGTTTTTT.

The CDR3 sequence: CASSMGEDTGELFF. In nucleotides, the CDR3 is TGTGCCAGCAGTATGGGGGAGGACACCGGGGAGCTGTTTTTT. The chain joins TRBV6-1 to TRBJ2-2; D is possibly TRBD2 (6 bases). Germline CDR1 and CDR2: MNHNS and SASEGT. V was shortened by 5 bases and J by 3 bases, with 10 bases between the two germline ends. CDR3 size: 14 residues.

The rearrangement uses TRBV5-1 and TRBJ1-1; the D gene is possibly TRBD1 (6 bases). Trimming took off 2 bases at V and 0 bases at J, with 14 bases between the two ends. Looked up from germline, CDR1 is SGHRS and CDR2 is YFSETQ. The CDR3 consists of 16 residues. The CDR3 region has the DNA TGCGCCAGCAGCTTAACAGGGCTCGTTATGAACACTGAAGCTTTCTTT. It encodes CASSLTGLVMNTEAFF.

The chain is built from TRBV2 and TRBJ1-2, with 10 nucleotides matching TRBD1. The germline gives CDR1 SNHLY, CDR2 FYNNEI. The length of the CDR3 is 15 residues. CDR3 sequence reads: CALPGTGALGYGYTF. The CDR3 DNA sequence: TGTGCTCTACCGGGGACAGGGGCTTTGGGGTATGGCTACACCTTC.

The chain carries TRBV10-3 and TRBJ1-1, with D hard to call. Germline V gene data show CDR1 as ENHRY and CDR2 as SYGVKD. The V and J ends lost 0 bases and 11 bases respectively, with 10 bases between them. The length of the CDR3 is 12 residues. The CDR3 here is CAISESLAVAFF. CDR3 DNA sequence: TGTGCCATCAGTGAGTCGCTGGCAGTCGCTTTCTTT.

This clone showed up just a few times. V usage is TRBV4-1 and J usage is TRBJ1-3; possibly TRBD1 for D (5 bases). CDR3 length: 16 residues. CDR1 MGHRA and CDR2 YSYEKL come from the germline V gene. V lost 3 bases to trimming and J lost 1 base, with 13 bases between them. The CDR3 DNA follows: TGCGCCAGCAGCCATCGATCAGGGCTTTCTGGAAACACCATATATTTT. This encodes CASSHRSGLSGNTIYF.

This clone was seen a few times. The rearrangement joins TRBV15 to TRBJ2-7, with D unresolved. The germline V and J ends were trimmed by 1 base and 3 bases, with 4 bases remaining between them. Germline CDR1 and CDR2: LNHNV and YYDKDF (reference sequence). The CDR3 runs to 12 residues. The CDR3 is CATSRAGYEQYF. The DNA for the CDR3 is TGTGCCACCAGCAGAGCGGGCTACGAGCAGTACTTC.

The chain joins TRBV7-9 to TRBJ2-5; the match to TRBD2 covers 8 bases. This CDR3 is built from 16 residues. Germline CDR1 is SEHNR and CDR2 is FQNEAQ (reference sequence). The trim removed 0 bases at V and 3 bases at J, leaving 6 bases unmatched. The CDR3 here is CASSLAGRAGEETQYF. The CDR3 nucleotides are TGTGCCAGCAGCTTAGCGGGCCGAGCGGGGGAAGAGACCCAGTACTTC.

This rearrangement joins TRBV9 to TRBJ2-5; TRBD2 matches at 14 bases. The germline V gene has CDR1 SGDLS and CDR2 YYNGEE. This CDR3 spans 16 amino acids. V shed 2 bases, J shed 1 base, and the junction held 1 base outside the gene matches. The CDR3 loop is CASSVGTSGGQETQYF. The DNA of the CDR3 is TGTGCCAGCAGCGTCGGGACTAGCGGGGGCCAAGAGACCCAGTACTTC.

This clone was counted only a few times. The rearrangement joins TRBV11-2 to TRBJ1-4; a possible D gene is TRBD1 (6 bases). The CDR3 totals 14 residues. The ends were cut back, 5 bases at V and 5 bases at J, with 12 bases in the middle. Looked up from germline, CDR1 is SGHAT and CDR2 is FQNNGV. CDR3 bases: TGTGCCAGCAGCCCCCAGGGGCCCAATGAAAAACTGTTTTTT. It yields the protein CASSPQGPNEKLFF.

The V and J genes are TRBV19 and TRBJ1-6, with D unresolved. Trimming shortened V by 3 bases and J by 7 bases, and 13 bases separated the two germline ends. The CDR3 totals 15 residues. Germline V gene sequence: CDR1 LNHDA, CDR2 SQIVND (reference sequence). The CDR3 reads CASSIQENGNSPLHF. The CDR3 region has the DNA TGTGCCAGTAGTATCCAGGAAAACGGCAATTCACCCCTCCACTTT.

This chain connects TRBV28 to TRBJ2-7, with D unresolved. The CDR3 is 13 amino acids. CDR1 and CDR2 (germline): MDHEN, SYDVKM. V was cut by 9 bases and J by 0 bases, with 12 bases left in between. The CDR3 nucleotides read TGTGCCAGTCACCATTCCAGCTCCTACGAGCAGTACTTC. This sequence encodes CASHHSSSYEQYF. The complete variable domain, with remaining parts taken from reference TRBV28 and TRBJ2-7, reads DVKVTQSSRYLVKRTGEKVFLECVQDMDHENMFWYRQDPGLGLRLIYFSYDVKMKEKGDIPEGYSVSREKKERFSLILESASTNQTSMYLCASHHSSSYEQYFGPGTRLTVT.

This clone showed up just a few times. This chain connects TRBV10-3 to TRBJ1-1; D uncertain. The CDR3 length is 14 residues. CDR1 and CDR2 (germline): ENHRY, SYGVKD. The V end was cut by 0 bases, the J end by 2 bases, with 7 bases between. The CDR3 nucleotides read TGTGCCATCAGTGAGTCGGAGGACAACACTGAAGCTTTCTTT. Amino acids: CAISESEDNTEAFF.

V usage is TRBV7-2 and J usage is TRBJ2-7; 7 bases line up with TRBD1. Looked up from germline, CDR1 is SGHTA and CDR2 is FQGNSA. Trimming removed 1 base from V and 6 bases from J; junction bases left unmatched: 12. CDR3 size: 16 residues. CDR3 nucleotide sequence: TGTGCCAGCAGCTTAGAACCGGGACAGATCATTGGCGAGCAGTACTTC. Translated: CASSLEPGQIIGEQYF.

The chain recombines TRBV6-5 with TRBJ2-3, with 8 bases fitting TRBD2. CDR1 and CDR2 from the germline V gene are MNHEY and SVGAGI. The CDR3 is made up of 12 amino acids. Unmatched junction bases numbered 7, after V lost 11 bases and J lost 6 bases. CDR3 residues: CAVGGEGDTQYF. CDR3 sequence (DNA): TGTGCCGTCGGGGGGGAGGGGGATACGCAGTATTTT.

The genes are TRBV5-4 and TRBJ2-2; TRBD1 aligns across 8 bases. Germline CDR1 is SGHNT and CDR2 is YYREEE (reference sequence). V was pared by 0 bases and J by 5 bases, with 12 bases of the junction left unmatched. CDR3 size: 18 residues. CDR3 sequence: CASSLGGTGTIRTGELFF. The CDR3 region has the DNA TGTGCCAGCAGCTTGGGCGGGACAGGCACAATCCGAACCGGGGAGCTGTTTTTT.

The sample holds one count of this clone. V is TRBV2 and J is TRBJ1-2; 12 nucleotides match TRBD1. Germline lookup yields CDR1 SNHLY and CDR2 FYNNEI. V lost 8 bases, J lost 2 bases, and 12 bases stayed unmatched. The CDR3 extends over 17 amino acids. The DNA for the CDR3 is TGTGCCAGCTTCCCCCGGGACAGGGGGCAGGTGAACTATGGCTACACCTTC. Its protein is CASFPRDRGQVNYGYTF.

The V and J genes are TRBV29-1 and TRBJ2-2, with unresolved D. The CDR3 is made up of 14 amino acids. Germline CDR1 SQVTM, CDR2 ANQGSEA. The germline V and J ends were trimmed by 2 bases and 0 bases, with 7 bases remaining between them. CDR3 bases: TGCAGCGTTGAAAAACAGCCGAACACCGGGGAGCTGTTTTTT. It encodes CSVEKQPNTGELFF.

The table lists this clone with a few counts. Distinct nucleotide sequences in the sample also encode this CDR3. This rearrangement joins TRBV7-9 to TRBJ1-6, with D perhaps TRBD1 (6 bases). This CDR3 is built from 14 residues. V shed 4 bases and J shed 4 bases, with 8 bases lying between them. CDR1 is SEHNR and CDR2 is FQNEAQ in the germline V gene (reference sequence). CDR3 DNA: TGTGCCAGCAGCTCCGGACAGTATAATTCACCCCTCCACTTT. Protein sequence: CASSSGQYNSPLHF.

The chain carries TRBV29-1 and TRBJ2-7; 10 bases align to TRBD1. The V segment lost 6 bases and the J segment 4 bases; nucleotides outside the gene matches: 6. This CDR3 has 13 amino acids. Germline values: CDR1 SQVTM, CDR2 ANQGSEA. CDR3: CSVLTDRGYEQYF. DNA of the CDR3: TGCAGCGTATTAACGGACAGGGGGTACGAGCAGTACTTC.